Listed below are T cell receptor beta chains from one sample, sequenced in a study of blood T cell repertoires in COVID-19. Here immunoSEQ multiplex PCR was the method, and the copy in TCRdb shows in-frame clones only, minus some. This sample has some 280,000 clones, with 89% found just once. The sample was peripheral blood. These receptors originate from a woman aged 60 to 75 with acute or convalescent COVID-19. CDR3s leave out the opening cysteine and the closing phenylalanine or tryptophan. Fields, in order: J gene, V gene, CDR3 protein.

>TRBJ2-2|TRBV12-5
ASGLTLAGLTGELF
>TRBJ1-5|TRBV4-1
ASSQEGASNQPQH
>TRBJ1-2|TRBV24-1
ATSDLHFNYGYT
>TRBJ2-7|TRBV28
ASSLLGVREQY
>TRBJ2-2|TRBV5-1
ASSYSLALNTGELF
>TRBJ2-3|TRBV5-1
ASSSTYPAAGDTQY
>TRBJ1-1|TRBV6-5
ASSRDSVGTEAF
>TRBJ2-4|TRBV18
ASSLSGSKNIQY
>TRBJ1-5|TRBV27
ASSPRGYSNQPQH
>TRBJ2-7|TRBV19
ASRPTGGLSYEQY
>TRBJ1-3|TRBV30
AWSGTDSGNTIY
>TRBJ2-3|TRBV28
ATIGGGSGDTQY
>TRBJ1-2|TRBV21-1
AVTKDSPNGYT
>TRBJ2-2|TRBV7-3
ASSPSAGVTGELF
>TRBJ1-2|TRBV7-3
ASGNPRGGGDYGYT
>TRBJ1-2|TRBV9
ASSVGGGGRGNGYT
>TRBJ1-1|TRBV9
ASSVDDLPLPRANPMNTEAF